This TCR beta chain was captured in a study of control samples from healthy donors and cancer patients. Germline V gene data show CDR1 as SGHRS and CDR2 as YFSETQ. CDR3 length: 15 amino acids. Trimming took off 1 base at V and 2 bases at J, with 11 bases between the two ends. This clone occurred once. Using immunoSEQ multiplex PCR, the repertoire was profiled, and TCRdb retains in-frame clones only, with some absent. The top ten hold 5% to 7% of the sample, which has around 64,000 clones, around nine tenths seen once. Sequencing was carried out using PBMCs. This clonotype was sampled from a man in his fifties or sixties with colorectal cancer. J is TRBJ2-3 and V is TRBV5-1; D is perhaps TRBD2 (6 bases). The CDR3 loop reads CASSLFGGSTDTQYF. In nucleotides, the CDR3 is TGCGCCAGCAGCTTGTTCGGGGGTTCCACAGATACGCAGTATTTT.